Each of the 5 T cell receptor beta chains below was sequenced from the same sample in a study of T cell responses to AZD1222 COVID-19 vaccine. Produced via immunoSEQ multiplex PCR; TCRdb's table is partial and in-frame only. The repertoire has approximately 97,000 clones, roughly 84% of them found once; the top ten carry about 15%. Here the sequenced sample was peripheral blood, taken on day 0 of AZD1222 vaccination. The source is an adult in good health.

In regard to this clone: This sample also contains other DNA sequences that code for the same CDR3. The chain uses TRBV24-1 and TRBJ1-2; the D is unclear. The germline gives CDR1 KGHDR, CDR2 SFDVKD. The CDR3 is 11 amino acids. The V and J ends lost 10 bases and 0 bases respectively, with 5 bases between them. The CDR3 DNA reads as TGTGCCACTGGCTCTAACTATGGCTACACCTTC. Amino acids: CATGSNYGYTF.

The chain combines TRBV19 with TRBJ1-1; D is undetermined. Per the germline V gene, CDR1 is LNHDA and CDR2 is SQIVND (reference sequence). V lost 4 bases, J lost 0 bases, and 6 bases lay in between. The CDR3 has 13 residues. DNA for the CDR3: TGTGCCAGTAGTAACCAGGTGAACACTGAAGCTTTCTTT. Amino acids: CASSNQVNTEAFF.

This rearrangement joins TRBV5-1 to TRBJ2-1, with TRBD1 matching over 11 bases. The CDR3 spans 14 residues. V lost 4 bases and J lost 4; bases outside the gene matches: 1. Germline V lookup: CDR1 SGHRS, CDR2 YFSETQ. The CDR3: CASSRDRGYNEQFF. The CDR3 DNA is TGCGCCAGCAGCCGGGACAGGGGGTACAATGAGCAGTTCTTC.

Here the CDR3 reads CASSPVGGSTDTQYF. CDR3 nucleotide sequence: TGTGCCAGCTCACCAGTAGGCGGAAGCACAGATACGCAGTATTTT. V is TRBV18 and J is TRBJ2-3; D is unclear. Germline-derived CDR1 and CDR2 are KGHSH and LQKENI. The ends were cut back, 2 bases at V and 0 bases at J, with 9 bases in the middle. CDR3 length: 15 residues.

This clone was seen repeatedly, ten times or more. The V call is TRBV7-2, the J call TRBJ1-5; tentative D call: TRBD1 (5 bases). Germline V gives CDR1 SGHTA, CDR2 FQGNSA. The CDR3 length is 14 residues. Trimming shortened V by 3 bases and J by 7 bases, and 13 bases separated the two germline ends. CDR3 sequence: CASSLNAGGQPQHF. The DNA for the CDR3 is TGTGCCAGCAGCTTGAACGCCGGGGGACAGCCCCAGCATTTT.